The clone carrying this T cell receptor beta chain was seen repeatedly, ten times or more. The antigen is unknown. The sample originates from a study of T cells in Graves' hyperthyroidism and ophthalmopathy. Findings of the study overall: In simple terms, a model built on 13 V-J features told ophthalmopathy apart from stable hyperthyroidism.

TCR beta CDR3 regions were amplified from RNA transcripts. HTBI primers were the set used in a first-round RT-PCR of the TCR CDR3. TCRdb re-analysed the multiplex PCR reads in MiXCR, keeping a single row per CDR3 protein. This table holds around 210,000 distinct CDR3 sequences, less than 20% found once. The CDR3 sequence is 14 residues long. The V gene end was trimmed by 1 base and the J gene end by 4 bases; junction bases not matched to a gene: 3. Germline V gene lookup returns CDR1 SGHDN and CDR2 FVKESK. The sample consisted of blood. This chain connects TRBV14 to TRBJ2-7, with 8 bases identical to TRBD1. This receptor was obtained from a woman aged 50 to 60 with Graves' hyperthyroidism. Written as DNA, the CDR3 is TGTGCCAGCAGCCAAGGACAGGGGAGGTACGAGCAGTACTTC. Translation: CASSQGQGRYEQYF.